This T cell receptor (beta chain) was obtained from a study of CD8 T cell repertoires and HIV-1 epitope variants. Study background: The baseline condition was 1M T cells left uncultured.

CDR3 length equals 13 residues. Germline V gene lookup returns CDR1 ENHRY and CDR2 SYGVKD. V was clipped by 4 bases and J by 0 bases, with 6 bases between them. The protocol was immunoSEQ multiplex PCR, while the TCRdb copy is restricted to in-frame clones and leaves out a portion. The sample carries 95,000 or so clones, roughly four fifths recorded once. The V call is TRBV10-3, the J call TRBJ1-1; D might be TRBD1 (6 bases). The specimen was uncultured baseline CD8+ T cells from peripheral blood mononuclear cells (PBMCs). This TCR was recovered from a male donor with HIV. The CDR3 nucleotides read TGTGCCATCAGTGGGACAGTGAACACTGAAGCTTTCTTT. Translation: CAISGTVNTEAFF.